This T cell receptor beta chain was captured in a study of blood T cell repertoires in COVID-19. Study details: Material from acute and convalescent COVID-19 was sourced from the United States, Italy and Spain. From T cells, B-cell-depleted T cells, or PBMCs came the material, which was cDNA or gDNA.

Study processing details: Amplification from reference gene primers served as the basis for estimated nucleated cell counts. The method was immunoSEQ multiplex PCR; TCRdb's version includes in-frame clones alone and lacks a portion of them. Clone size and the V and J calls come from that table; the DNA yielded D and trimming. The sample holds about 150,000 clones, about four fifths seen once. CDR1 is LGHNT and CDR2 is FRNRAP in the germline V gene. The CDR3 contains 13 residues. V dropped 1 base and J dropped 4 bases, with 8 bases sitting between them. The chain uses TRBV12-5 and TRBJ2-7; a possible D gene is TRBD2 (5 bases). The origin of this receptor is a woman aged 65 to 85 who had recovered from COVID-19. Source material: peripheral blood. The CDR3 sequence is CASGLGTGYEQYF. Written as DNA, the CDR3 is TGTGCTAGTGGTTTGGGGACTGGATACGAGCAGTACTTC.